This paragraph reports one T cell receptor beta chain. Its specificity is unknown. Sequencing was performed with immunoSEQ multiplex PCR; in TCRdb, only in-frame clones are kept and a portion is missing. The sample records more than 80,000 clones, 80% to 95% being singletons. The data were taken from a study of T cell responses to AZD1222 COVID-19 vaccine. Study results and limitations: Among AZD1222 vaccinees, only 6 or 7 were seropositive at baseline.

The V and J ends lost 5 bases and 3 bases, in that order; junction bases with no gene match: 9. This CDR3 comprises 15 residues. The germline CDR1 and CDR2 sequences are SQVTM and ANQGSEA. The sequence was collected from an adult who received the AZD1222 COVID-19 vaccine. The chain recombines TRBV29-1 with TRBJ2-1, with 8 bases lining up with TRBD2. The material sequenced was peripheral blood, taken 28 days after the second AZD1222 dose. The CDR3 region is CSVRERESYYNEQFF. For the CDR3, the DNA is TGCAGCGTTCGTGAGCGGGAGAGTTACTACAATGAGCAGTTCTTC.